Each of the 31 T cell receptor beta chains below was sequenced from the same sample in a study of blood T cell repertoires in COVID-19. Profiled with immunoSEQ multiplex PCR; TCRdb holds only in-frame clones, not every one. The sample consists of a few hundred thousand clones, around 91% of them appearing once. Sequencing used PBMCs or T cells enriched from blood (not recorded which). The receptors were gathered from a man aged 18 to 35 who had recovered from COVID-19.

The genes are TRBV2 and TRBJ2-2; TRBD1 is a possible D gene (6 bases). Deletions cut 8 bases from V and 7 bases from J, with 17 bases between. The CDR3 loop spans 14 amino acids. The V gene's germline CDR1 is SNHLY and CDR2 FYNNEI. CDR3 protein: CASAVRDTGGELFF. In DNA, the CDR3 is TGTGCCAGCGCCGTCCGGGACACGGGCGGGGAGCTGTTTTTT.

V and J are TRBV10-2 and TRBJ2-1, with 11 bases matching TRBD2. The V gene's germline CDR1 is WSHSY and CDR2 SAAADI. The CDR3 is 16 amino acids. Trimming cost V 0 bases and J 6 bases; bases outside gene matches: 4. In DNA, the CDR3 is TGCGCCAGCAGTGAGTCACTAGCGGGAGTCTTCAATGAGCAGTTCTTC. This codes for CASSESLAGVFNEQFF.

The V gene is TRBV4-1, the J gene TRBJ1-1; tentatively, D is TRBD1 (5 bases). Germline V CDR1 and CDR2: MGHRA, YSYEKL. The CDR3 runs 14 residues. V dropped 3 bases and J dropped 6 bases, with 14 bases sitting between them. CDR3 nucleotides: TGCGCCAGCAGCCACCCTGCCTCGGGGGCTGAAGCTTTCTTT. Translating it yields CASSHPASGAEAFF.

The chain combines TRBV20-1 with TRBJ1-1; no firm D call. Germline assignment: CDR1 DFQATT and CDR2 SNEGSKA (reference sequence). The CDR3 spans 13 residues. Between the trimmed V and J ends, which lost 6 bases and 0 bases, there was a span of 11 bases. CDR3: CSASGSMNTEAFF. The CDR3 coding sequence is TGCAGTGCGAGTGGCTCTATGAACACTGAAGCTTTCTTT.

This CDR3 is CASSYDGASGRTGELFF. As DNA, the CDR3 is TGTGCCAGTAGTTACGATGGGGCTTCAGGACGCACCGGGGAGCTGTTTTTT. The V gene is TRBV19, the J gene TRBJ2-2, with D tentatively TRBD1 (5 bases). Per the germline V gene, CDR1 is LNHDA and CDR2 is SQIVND (reference sequence). Trimming took off 5 bases at V and 4 bases at J, with 20 bases between the two ends. This CDR3 contains 17 residues.

The rearrangement joins TRBV28 to TRBJ1-5; a possible D gene is TRBD1 (5 bases). Germline V lookup: CDR1 MDHEN, CDR2 SYDVKM. V lost 4 bases and J 11 bases, leaving 27 bases between the germline ends. CDR3 length equals 17 residues. The CDR3 here is CASSWGLDRSLLSAQHF. As DNA, the CDR3 is TGTGCCAGCAGTTGGGGACTTGACAGATCTTTATTATCAGCCCAGCATTTT. Full variable domain (missing parts from reference TRBV28 and TRBJ1-5): DVKVTQSSRYLVKRTGEKVFLECVQDMDHENMFWYRQDPGLGLRLIYFSYDVKMKEKGDIPEGYSVSREKKERFSLILESASTNQTSMYLCASSWGLDRSLLSAQHFGDGTRLSIL.

In this sample, this clone turned up a few times. The CDR3 DNA is TGTGCCAGCAGCTTATCAGGGTCCGGAAACACCATATATTTT. This sequence encodes CASSLSGSGNTIYF. The chain couples TRBV7-8 to TRBJ1-3, with D possibly TRBD1 on 5 matching bases. V was cut by 2 bases and J by 4 bases, with 9 bases left in between. CDR3 size: 14 residues. Germline V gives CDR1 SGHVS, CDR2 FQNEAQ. The whole variable domain, remainder taken from reference TRBV7-8 and TRBJ1-3, is GAGVSQSPRYKVAKRGQDVALRCDPISGHVSLFWYQQALGQGPEFLTYFQNEAQLDKSGLPSDRFFAERPEGSVSTLKIQRTQQEDSAVYLCASSLSGSGNTIYFGEGSWLTVV.

The CDR3 loop reads CASSKDEIRGHYEQYF. The CDR3 coding sequence is TGTGCCAGCAGCAAAGATGAGATCCGGGGACATTACGAGCAGTACTTC. This chain links TRBV21-1 with TRBJ2-7; whether TRBD1, the table's D call, matches the DNA was not checked. TRBV21-1 is deemed a pseudogene. This CDR3 has 16 residues.

V is TRBV9 and J is TRBJ2-2; D ambiguous. V lost 4 bases to trimming and J lost 6 bases, with 16 bases between them. The CDR3 extends over 15 amino acids. Germline-derived CDR1 and CDR2 are SGDLS and YYNGEE. The CDR3 sequence: CASSLQTSGPGELFF. DNA of the CDR3: TGTGCCAGCAGCCTCCAGACGTCGGGTCCCGGGGAGCTGTTTTTT.

Only a few counts were recorded for this clone. The identical CDR3 is also encoded by other nucleotide sequences in the sample. The rearrangement uses TRBV2 and TRBJ1-2, with a possible D match to TRBD1 (6 bases). Trimming pared 5 bases from V and 2 bases from J, leaving 9 bases between. CDR3 size: 13 residues. Germline lookup yields CDR1 SNHLY and CDR2 FYNNEI. CDR3 region: CASSPGTNYGYTF. The CDR3 nucleotides read TGTGCCAGCAGTCCCGGGACAAACTATGGCTACACCTTC.

This chain links TRBV11-2 with TRBJ2-7, with a possible D match to TRBD2 (6 bases). The CDR3 extends over 16 amino acids. Germline V gene sequence: CDR1 SGHAT, CDR2 FQNNGV. Trimming pared 1 base from V and 3 bases from J, leaving 16 bases between. The CDR3 loop reads CASSLGFRGSFYEQYF. The CDR3 DNA reads TGTGCCAGCAGCTTAGGGTTTCGGGGGTCTTTCTACGAGCAGTACTTC.

CDR3 nucleotides: TGTGCCAGCAGCAAGGACCAGGGCGGGACCCAGTACTTC. Protein: CASSKDQGGTQYF. This chain joins TRBV7-7 and TRBJ2-5; D perhaps matches TRBD1 (5 bases). Trimming took off 5 bases at V and 7 bases at J, with 14 bases between the two ends. The CDR3 contains 13 residues. Germline values: CDR1 SSHAT, CDR2 FNYEAQ (reference sequence).

V gene TRBV6-5 combines with J gene TRBJ1-2; D perhaps matches TRBD1 (5 bases). V lost 7 bases and J lost 2, with 11 bases in between. In germline, CDR1 is MNHEY, CDR2 SVGAGI. The CDR3 is 13 residues long. In DNA form, the CDR3 reads TGTGCCAGCATCGACCGGGGGAACTATGGCTACACCTTC. It is translated as CASIDRGNYGYTF.

The chain recombines TRBV15 with TRBJ2-7; perhaps TRBD2 as D (7 bases). From germline, CDR1 is LNHNV and CDR2 YYDKDF (reference sequence). The V end lost 0 bases, the J end lost 6 bases, and 15 bases lay between the germline ends. The CDR3 extends over 15 amino acids. The CDR3 here is CATSRDGWGGSEQYF. CDR3 nucleotide sequence: TGTGCCACCAGCAGAGACGGGTGGGGGGGCTCCGAGCAGTACTTC.

This clone showed up many times. The CDR3 region is CASSPQRGRNEKLFF. In nucleotides, the CDR3 is TGTGCCAGCAGCCCACAGCGGGGTAGGAATGAAAAACTGTTTTTT. The rearrangement joins TRBV11-2 to TRBJ1-4; D is unresolved. Germline CDR1 and CDR2: SGHAT and FQNNGV. The CDR3 length is 15 residues. Trimming took 5 bases from V and 5 from J, leaving 15 bases between them.

J is TRBJ1-3 and V is TRBV19; D may be TRBD1 (5 bases). V was shortened by 5 bases and J by 0 bases, with 14 bases between the two germline ends. Looked up from germline, CDR1 is LNHDA and CDR2 is SQIVND (reference sequence). The CDR3 length is 16 residues. The CDR3 region is CASSASGLTSGNTIYF. The DNA for the CDR3 is TGTGCCAGTAGTGCGTCGGGACTGACCTCTGGAAACACCATATATTTT.

The chain employs TRBV7-2 and TRBJ1-2; no reliable D call. This CDR3 spans 16 amino acids. Germline V gene data show CDR1 as SGHTA and CDR2 as FQGNSA. Trimming took off 1 base at V and 4 bases at J, with 16 bases between the two ends. CDR3 in amino acids: CASSLGGDMLSYGYTF. The CDR3 bases are TGTGCCAGCAGCTTAGGAGGAGATATGCTAAGCTATGGCTACACCTTC.

The gene calls are TRBV2 and TRBJ1-1; the D is unclear. Trimming stripped 2 bases from V and 7 bases from J, with 17 bases between. This CDR3 spans 15 amino acids. Germline V CDR1 and CDR2: SNHLY, FYNNEI. CDR3 coding DNA: TGTGCCAGCAGTGAACCCGGTTCCAAACCCGGTGAAGCTTTCTTT. It translates to CASSEPGSKPGEAFF.

This chain uses TRBV28 with TRBJ2-7; TRBD2 aligns across 11 bases. Per germline, CDR1 MDHEN and CDR2 SYDVKM. After removal of 8 bases from V and 9 bases from J, the junction contained 12 bases not matched to a gene. The CDR3 is 14 amino acids. CDR3 in amino acids: CASATGLAATRQYF. The CDR3 DNA follows: TGTGCCAGCGCTACGGGACTAGCGGCCACTAGGCAGTACTTC.

This clone was seen more than once but under ten times. The chain links TRBV2 to TRBJ1-6; the match to TRBD1 covers 7 bases. J gave up 9 bases and V 3 bases, and 5 bases lay outside the gene matches. The CDR3 sequence is 14 residues long. Germline-derived CDR1 and CDR2 are SNHLY and FYNNEI. CDR3 sequence (DNA): TGTGCCAGCAGTGAGGGGACAGTGAGTTCACCCCTCCACTTT. This codes for CASSEGTVSSPLHF.

The chain carries TRBV4-1 and TRBJ1-4; a possible D gene is TRBD1 (5 bases). This CDR3 contains 15 residues. V dropped 4 bases and J dropped 5 bases, with 14 bases sitting between them. CDR1 MGHRA and CDR2 YSYEKL come from the germline V gene. This CDR3 reads CASSPPSGGNEKLFF. DNA for the CDR3: TGCGCCAGCAGCCCTCCTTCGGGGGGAAATGAAAAACTGTTTTTT.

There are a few counts of this clone. V usage is TRBV6-5 and J usage is TRBJ1-4, with 7 bases aligning to TRBD1. The J segment lost 0 bases and the V segment lost 6 bases, leaving 4 bases of the junction unmatched. The CDR3 is 15 amino acids. CDR1 and CDR2 from the germline V gene are MNHEY and SVGAGI. This CDR3 reads CASSRGESTNEKLFF. As DNA, the CDR3 is TGTGCCAGCAGCAGGGGGGAGTCAACTAATGAAAAACTGTTTTTT.

This clone was detected many times. This chain joins TRBV5-4 and TRBJ1-1; 9 bases are shared with TRBD1. The ends lost 3 bases at V and 1 base at J; junction bases unmatched: 10. The CDR3 covers 17 residues. Looked up from germline, CDR1 is SGHNT and CDR2 is YYREEE (reference sequence). The CDR3 DNA is TGTGCCAGCAGCTACAAAAGCTTACAGGGGGCGAACACTGAAGCTTTCTTT. As protein: CASSYKSLQGANTEAFF.

The chain is built from TRBV29-1 and TRBJ2-2; 8 bases fit TRBD2. The CDR3 is 14 amino acids. Germline-derived CDR1 and CDR2 are SQVTM and ANQGSEA. V shed 5 bases and J 5 bases; nucleotides not matched to a gene: 7. DNA for the CDR3: TGCAGCGTTCGAGCGGGAGTAGGGACCGGGGAGCTGTTTTTT. Protein: CSVRAGVGTGELFF.

With respect to this clone: The sample carries other DNA sequences with the same CDR3. The genes are TRBV6-4 and TRBJ1-6; D ambiguous. Germline assignment: CDR1 MRHNA and CDR2 SNTAGT. V was trimmed by 0 bases and J by 9 bases, leaving 6 bases between them. The CDR3 has 13 amino acids. CDR3: CASSDSRGSPLHF. In DNA, the CDR3 is TGTGCCAGCAGTGACTCCCGGGGTTCACCCCTCCACTTT.

This clone was seen a few times. The chain uses TRBV6-1 and TRBJ2-1; 9 bases are a match to TRBD2. This CDR3 has 15 residues. J lost 8 bases, V lost 2 bases, and 7 bases had no gene match. Germline assignment: CDR1 MNHNS and CDR2 SASEGT. The CDR3 here is CASSEYSGSKDEQFF. CDR3 bases: TGTGCCAGCAGTGAATATAGCGGGAGTAAGGATGAGCAGTTCTTC.

The gene calls are TRBV2 and TRBJ1-2, with D possibly being TRBD1 (5 bases). With 8 bases removed from V and 7 bases from J, the gap between germline ends came to 20 bases. The CDR3 spans 14 residues. CDR1 SNHLY and CDR2 FYNNEI come from the germline V gene. CDR3 amino acids: CASSSISQGGGYTF. The CDR3 DNA reads as TGTGCCAGCTCCTCTATATCCCAGGGTGGTGGCTACACCTTC.

The genes are TRBV29-1 and TRBJ2-1; no clear D. Germline loops: CDR1 SQVTM, CDR2 ANQGSEA. The V gene lost 4 bases and the J gene lost 6 bases, with 10 bases spanning the gap. This CDR3 spans 12 amino acids. The CDR3 is CSVGPRSNEQFF. Written as DNA, the CDR3 is TGCAGCGTTGGGCCTAGAAGCAATGAGCAGTTCTTC.

This rearrangement joins TRBV3-1 (or the pseudogene TRBV3-2) to TRBJ2-3; 9 nucleotides match TRBD2. The CDR3 has 12 amino acids. The V segment lost 5 bases and the J segment 13 bases; nucleotides outside the gene matches: 7. CDR1 is LGHDT, CDR2 YNNKEL, per germline (reference sequence). The CDR3: CASSSSSGNKYF. The CDR3 region has the DNA TGTGCCAGCAGCTCATCTAGCGGGAATAAGTATTTT.

This chain links TRBV11-2 with TRBJ2-7; 7 nucleotides align to TRBD2. Germline V gives CDR1 SGHAT, CDR2 FQNNGV. The CDR3 is made up of 14 amino acids. V lost 8 bases, J lost 2 bases, and 9 bases stayed unmatched. CDR3 coding DNA: TGTGCCAGCCAAAGCGTAGCGGGTACCTACGAGCAGTACTTC. Translation gives CASQSVAGTYEQYF.

V is TRBV28 and J is TRBJ2-3, with D possibly TRBD1 on 6 matching bases. The CDR3 spans 15 residues. The germline gives CDR1 MDHEN, CDR2 SYDVKM. V was clipped by 8 bases and J by 2 bases, with 17 bases between them. The CDR3 DNA reads TGTGCCAGCGGCACAGGGCCACGGTACACAGATACGCAGTATTTT. It codes for CASGTGPRYTDTQYF.